The 23 T cell receptor beta chains below come from one sample, sequenced in a study of blood T cell repertoires in COVID-19. Sequencing used immunoSEQ multiplex PCR; TCRdb keeps in-frame clones, though not all of them. Of about 77,000 clones in the sample, around 89% were seen once. The material sequenced was peripheral blood. These receptors all come from a woman of 80 years or more with acute or convalescent COVID-19.

The chain combines TRBV21-1 with TRBJ2-2; whether TRBD1, the table's D call, matches the DNA was not checked. TRBV21-1 corresponds to a pseudogene. The length of the CDR3 is 15 residues. CDR3 DNA sequence: TGTGCCAGCAGCCGGTTGACAGCGAACACCGGGGAGCTGTTTTTT. Its protein product is CASSRLTANTGELFF.

The rearrangement links TRBV18 to TRBJ2-7, with 7 nucleotides matching TRBD1. V lost 0 bases and J lost 0; bases outside the gene matches: 2. Per germline, CDR1 KGHSH and CDR2 LQKENI. The CDR3 extends over 15 amino acids. As DNA, the CDR3 is TGTGCCAGCTCACCACCGGCAGGGGGCTCCTACGAGCAGTACTTC. It codes for CASSPPAGGSYEQYF.

The rearrangement links TRBV19 to TRBJ2-1, with TRBD2 identical over 13 bases. CDR3 length: 14 residues. CDR1 and CDR2 from the germline V gene are LNHDA and SQIVND (reference sequence). The trim removed 7 bases at V and 7 bases at J, leaving 4 bases unmatched. The CDR3 loop reads CASIRTSGSNEQFF. The DNA for the CDR3 is TGTGCCAGTATACGGACTAGCGGGAGTAATGAGCAGTTCTTC.

The V and J genes are TRBV6-5 and TRBJ1-4; 7 nucleotides agree with TRBD1. In germline, CDR1 is MNHEY, CDR2 SVGAGI. The CDR3 is 15 amino acids. The ends lost 6 bases at V and 5 bases at J; junction bases unmatched: 9. The CDR3 protein is CASRITGTDNEKLFF. CDR3 nucleotides: TGTGCCAGCAGAATCACCGGGACAGACAATGAAAAACTGTTTTTT.

CDR3 in amino acids: CASSPTGGSYEQYF. In DNA, the CDR3 is TGTGCCAGCAGTCCGACGGGGGGTTCCTACGAGCAGTACTTC. The chain employs TRBV6-2 or TRBV6-3 and TRBJ2-7; TRBD2 aligns across 7 bases. Germline V CDR1 and CDR2: MNHEY, SVGEGT. V dropped 5 bases and J dropped 1; count of bases not matched to a gene: 5. This CDR3 spans 14 amino acids.

The chain carries TRBV12-3 or TRBV12-4 and TRBJ2-7, with 7 bases that match TRBD2. This CDR3 comprises 13 residues. V lost 11 bases, J lost 4 bases, and 11 bases stayed unmatched. This CDR3 reads CAAPRESWYEQYF. In nucleotides, the CDR3 is TGTGCCGCCCCGCGGGAGAGTTGGTACGAGCAGTACTTC.

The genes are TRBV6-5 and TRBJ1-4; 7 bases line up with TRBD1. The germline gives CDR1 MNHEY, CDR2 SVGAGI. The CDR3 loop spans 15 amino acids. V trimming: 5 bases; J trimming: 1 base; junction bases outside the gene matches: 4. The DNA of the CDR3 is TGTGCCAGCAGTCGAACAGGGGTAACTAATGAAAAACTGTTTTTT. Translation: CASSRTGVTNEKLFF.

This clone has a handful of counts. The rearrangement uses TRBV7-6 and TRBJ1-1; D is ambiguous. Germline lookup yields CDR1 SGHVS and CDR2 FNYEAQ. The CDR3 has 13 residues. V lost 3 bases and J 5 bases, leaving 10 bases between the germline ends. DNA for the CDR3: TGTGCCAGCAGCTTTCGGGATGGGACTGAAGCTTTCTTT. Protein: CASSFRDGTEAFF.

The J gene is TRBJ1-4, the V gene TRBV4-3, with 9 bases matching TRBD1. This CDR3 region has 15 residues. V lost 4 bases to trimming and J lost 5 bases; unmatched junction nucleotides: 5. Germline V lookup: CDR1 LGHNA, CDR2 YSLEER. Here the CDR3 reads CASSPRGQGNEKLFF. Written as DNA, the CDR3 is TGCGCCAGCAGCCCCCGGGGACAGGGAAATGAAAAACTGTTTTTT.

V usage is TRBV29-1 and J usage is TRBJ2-5; D remains unclear. Trimming took 3 bases from V and 5 from J, leaving 7 bases between them. The CDR3 runs 11 residues. CDR1 and CDR2 (germline): SQVTM, ANQGSEA. CDR3 sequence (DNA): TGCAGCGTTGAGGAGTACGAGACCCAGTACTTC. This translates into CSVEEYETQYF.

The chain combines TRBV7-2 with TRBJ2-3; 10 bases align to TRBD2. After removal of 5 bases from V and 3 bases from J, the junction contained 5 bases not matched to a gene. The CDR3 loop spans 15 amino acids. The germline gives CDR1 SGHTA, CDR2 FQGNSA. The CDR3, as DNA: TGTGCCAGCAGCCAGCGGGGGGGCGTAACAGATACGCAGTATTTT. Its protein is CASSQRGGVTDTQYF. The whole variable domain, filled in from reference TRBV7-2 and TRBJ2-3, reads GAGVSQSPSNKVTEKGKDVELRCDPISGHTALYWYRQSLGQGLEFLIYFQGNSAPDKSGLPSDRFSAERTGGSVSTLTIQRTQQEDSAVYLCASSQRGGVTDTQYFGPGTRLTVL.

This clone appeared once. The CDR3 loop is CASRGGRNNSPLHF. Written as DNA, the CDR3 is TGTGCCAGCAGGGGGGGACGGAATAATTCACCCCTCCACTTT. This chain uses TRBV2 with TRBJ1-6; possible D gene TRBD1, 5 bases. CDR1 SNHLY and CDR2 FYNNEI come from the germline V gene. The V gene lost 6 bases and the J gene lost 5 bases, with 11 bases spanning the gap. The length of the CDR3 is 14 residues.

Of note for this clone: At one of its ends the junction is not consistent with the germline gene, which may arise from a read error. The J gene is TRBJ2-1, the V gene TRBV7-7; TRBD2 agrees at 10 bases. Germline-derived CDR1 and CDR2 are SSHAT and FNYEAQ (reference sequence). There are 15 residues in the CDR3. DNA of the CDR3: TGTGCTAGCAGCGCTAGCGGGGGCGCTAACAATGAGCAGTTCTTC. Its translation is CASSASGGANNEQFF.

CDR3 nucleotides: TGTGCCAGCAGACCTCGAGACAGGCTGGGTACTGAAGCTTTCTTT. Translating it yields CASRPRDRLGTEAFF. V and J are TRBV3-1 (or the pseudogene TRBV3-2) and TRBJ1-1, with D possibly matching TRBD1 (6 bases). CDR1 is LGHDT, CDR2 YNNKEL, per germline (reference sequence). The CDR3 length is 15 residues. Trimming stripped 6 bases from V and 5 bases from J, with 19 bases between.

This chain joins TRBV5-1 and TRBJ2-7; TRBD1 matches 11 bases. The CDR3 has 16 residues. V dropped 3 bases and J dropped 3; count of bases not matched to a gene: 8. The germline CDR1 and CDR2 sequences are SGHRS and YFSETQ. As DNA, the CDR3 is TGCGCCAGCAGCTCAACTACCGGGACAGGGGGCTACGAGCAGTACTTC. Translated: CASSSTTGTGGYEQYF.

The chain combines TRBV19 with TRBJ1-2; 10 nucleotides align to TRBD1. CDR3 size: 13 residues. The germline V gene encodes CDR1 LNHDA and CDR2 SQIVND (reference sequence). Losses at the gene ends were 7 bases for V and 8 bases for J; bases not matched to a gene: 7. CDR3 nucleotide sequence: TGTGCCAGTACCCTAGGACAGGGGGGCGGCTACACCTTC. This codes for CASTLGQGGGYTF.

The chain links TRBV19 to TRBJ2-5; 10 bases fit TRBD2. This CDR3 has 14 residues. CDR1 LNHDA and CDR2 SQIVND come from the germline V gene (reference sequence). V lost 7 bases, J lost 7 bases, and 9 bases stayed unmatched. The CDR3 spells CASNELAGKGTQYF. The CDR3 nucleotides read TGTGCCAGTAATGAACTAGCGGGAAAAGGGACCCAGTACTTC.

This clone is a singleton in its sample. The chain is built from TRBV5-1 and TRBJ2-1, with TRBD2 as a possible D gene (5 bases). V gave up 2 bases and J gave up 0 bases, with 12 bases separating them. Germline V lookup: CDR1 SGHRS, CDR2 YFSETQ. This CDR3 is built from 16 residues. CDR3 DNA: TGCGCCAGCAGCTTCCAACCGGGGAGCTCCTACAATGAGCAGTTCTTC. Protein sequence: CASSFQPGSSYNEQFF.

The J gene is TRBJ2-7, the V gene TRBV2; 12 nucleotides align to TRBD2. CDR1 SNHLY and CDR2 FYNNEI come from the germline V gene. J gave up 9 bases and V 6 bases, and 6 bases lay outside the gene matches. This CDR3 has 13 amino acids. The CDR3 protein is CASRPGTSGPQYF. For the CDR3, the DNA is TGTGCCAGCAGACCTGGGACTAGCGGGCCGCAGTACTTC.

In this sample, this clone turned up a few times. The V and J genes are TRBV19 and TRBJ2-1; 7 positions match TRBD2. Germline V gene lookup returns CDR1 LNHDA and CDR2 SQIVND (reference sequence). The CDR3 is 15 amino acids. Losses at the gene ends were 4 bases for V and 6 bases for J; bases not matched to a gene: 9. CDR3 DNA: TGTGCCAGTAGTACCCTCCCAGCGGGGACCAATGAGCAGTTCTTC. It translates to CASSTLPAGTNEQFF.

V usage is TRBV5-1 and J usage is TRBJ2-5; weak D call: TRBD1 (6 bases). The CDR3 spans 15 residues. CDR1 is SGHRS and CDR2 is YFSETQ in the germline V gene. V was cut by 0 bases and J by 4 bases, with 13 bases left in between. The DNA of the CDR3 is TGCGCCAGCAGCTTGGAGGGTCAGGGGAGAGAGACCCAGTACTTC. Translated, it gives CASSLEGQGRETQYF.

The chain combines TRBV5-1 with TRBJ1-1; D gene uncertain. The V gene's germline CDR1 is SGHRS and CDR2 YFSETQ. This CDR3 has 13 amino acids. V gave up 2 bases and J gave up 3 bases, with 8 bases separating them. The CDR3 here is CASSFSVDTEAFF. The CDR3 DNA is TGCGCCAGCAGCTTCTCGGTGGACACTGAAGCTTTCTTT.

The chain is built from TRBV3-1 (or the pseudogene TRBV3-2) and TRBJ2-5; 9 bases are shared with TRBD2. Germline CDR1 is LGHDT and CDR2 is YNNKEL (reference sequence). V shed 0 bases and J 4 bases; nucleotides not matched to a gene: 9. The CDR3 sequence is 17 residues long. CDR3 amino acids: CASSQEQRGVRGETQYF. Here the CDR3 DNA reads TGTGCCAGCAGCCAAGAACAGCGGGGGGTGAGGGGAGAGACCCAGTACTTC.